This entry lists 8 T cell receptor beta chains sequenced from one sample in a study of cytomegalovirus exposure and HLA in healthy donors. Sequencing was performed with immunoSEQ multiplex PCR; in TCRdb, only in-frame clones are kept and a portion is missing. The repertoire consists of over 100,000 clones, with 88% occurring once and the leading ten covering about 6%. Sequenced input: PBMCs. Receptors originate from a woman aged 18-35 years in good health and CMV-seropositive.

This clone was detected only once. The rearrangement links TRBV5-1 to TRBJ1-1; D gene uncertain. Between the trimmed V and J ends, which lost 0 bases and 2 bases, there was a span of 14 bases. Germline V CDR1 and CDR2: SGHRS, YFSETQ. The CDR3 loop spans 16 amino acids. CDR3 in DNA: TGCGCCAGCAGCTTGGTTCCGGGGTTAGAAAACACTGAAGCTTTCTTT. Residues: CASSLVPGLENTEAFF.

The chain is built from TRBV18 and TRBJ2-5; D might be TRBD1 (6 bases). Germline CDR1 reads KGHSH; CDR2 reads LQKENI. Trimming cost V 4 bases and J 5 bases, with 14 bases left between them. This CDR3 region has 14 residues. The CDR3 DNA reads TGTGCCAGCTCACTAACGACAGGACAGGAGACCCAGTACTTC. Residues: CASSLTTGQETQYF.

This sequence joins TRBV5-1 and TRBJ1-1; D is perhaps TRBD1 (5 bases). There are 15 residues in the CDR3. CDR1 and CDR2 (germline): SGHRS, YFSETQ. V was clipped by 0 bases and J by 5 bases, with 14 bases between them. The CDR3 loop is CASSLVAGSRTEAFF. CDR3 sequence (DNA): TGCGCCAGCAGCTTGGTGGCAGGGTCTAGGACTGAAGCTTTCTTT.

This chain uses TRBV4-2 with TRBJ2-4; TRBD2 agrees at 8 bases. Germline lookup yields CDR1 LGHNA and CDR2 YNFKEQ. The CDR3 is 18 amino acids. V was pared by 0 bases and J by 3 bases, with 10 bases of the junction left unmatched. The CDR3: CASSQDLAGHYVKNIQYF. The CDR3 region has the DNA TGTGCCAGCAGCCAAGATCTAGCGGGCCACTATGTCAAAAACATTCAGTACTTC.

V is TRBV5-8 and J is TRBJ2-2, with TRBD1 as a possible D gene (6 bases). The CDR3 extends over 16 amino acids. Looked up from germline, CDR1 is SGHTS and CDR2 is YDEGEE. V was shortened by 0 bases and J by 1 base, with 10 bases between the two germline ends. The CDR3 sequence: CASSLGDILNTGELFF. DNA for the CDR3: TGTGCCAGCAGCTTGGGGGACATACTGAACACCGGGGAGCTGTTTTTT.

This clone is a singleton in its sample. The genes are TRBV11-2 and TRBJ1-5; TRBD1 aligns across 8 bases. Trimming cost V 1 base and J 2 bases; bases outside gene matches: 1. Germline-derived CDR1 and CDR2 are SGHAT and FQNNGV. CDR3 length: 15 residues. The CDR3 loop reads CASSLGGQGNQPQHF. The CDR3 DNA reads TGTGCCAGCAGCTTAGGGGGACAGGGCAATCAGCCCCAGCATTTT.

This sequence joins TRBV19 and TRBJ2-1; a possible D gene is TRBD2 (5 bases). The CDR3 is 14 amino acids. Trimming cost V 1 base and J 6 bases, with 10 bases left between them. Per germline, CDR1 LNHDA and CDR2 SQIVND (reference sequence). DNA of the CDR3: TGTGCCAGTAGTATAGGCGGACTTCTCAATGAGCAGTTCTTC. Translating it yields CASSIGGLLNEQFF. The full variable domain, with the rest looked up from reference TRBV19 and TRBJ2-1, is DGGITQSPKYLFRKEGQNVTLSCEQNLNHDAMYWYRQDPGQGLRLIYYSQIVNDFQKGDIAEGYSVSREKKESFPLTVTSAQKNPTAFYLCASSIGGLLNEQFFGPGTRLTVL.

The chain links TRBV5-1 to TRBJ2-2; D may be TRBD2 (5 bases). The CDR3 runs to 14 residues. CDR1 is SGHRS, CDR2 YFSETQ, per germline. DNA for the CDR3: TGCGTCACAAGGATCCGGGCGGGCACCGGGGAGCTGTTTTTT. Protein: CVTRIRAGTGELFF.